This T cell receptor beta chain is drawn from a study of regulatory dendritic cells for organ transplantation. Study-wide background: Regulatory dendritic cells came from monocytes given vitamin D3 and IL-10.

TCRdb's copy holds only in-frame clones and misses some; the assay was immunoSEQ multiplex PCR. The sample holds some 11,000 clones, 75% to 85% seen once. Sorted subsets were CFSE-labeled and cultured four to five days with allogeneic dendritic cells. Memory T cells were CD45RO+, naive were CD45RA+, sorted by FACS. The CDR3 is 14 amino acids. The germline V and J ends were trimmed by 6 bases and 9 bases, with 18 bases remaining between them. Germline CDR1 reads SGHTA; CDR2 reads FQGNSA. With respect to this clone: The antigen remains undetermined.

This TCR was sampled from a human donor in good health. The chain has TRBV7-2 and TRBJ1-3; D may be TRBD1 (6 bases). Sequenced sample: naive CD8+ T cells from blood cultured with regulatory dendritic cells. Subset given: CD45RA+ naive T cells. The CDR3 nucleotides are TGTGCCAGCAGTCCGACAGGCACTGGGGTCACCATATATTTT. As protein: CASSPTGTGVTIYF. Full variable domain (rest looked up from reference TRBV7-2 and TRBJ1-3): GAGVSQSPSNKVTEKGKDVELRCDPISGHTALYWYRQSLGQGLEFLIYFQGNSAPDKSGLPSDRFSAERTGGSVSTLTIQRTQQEDSAVYLCASSPTGTGVTIYFGEGSWLTVV.